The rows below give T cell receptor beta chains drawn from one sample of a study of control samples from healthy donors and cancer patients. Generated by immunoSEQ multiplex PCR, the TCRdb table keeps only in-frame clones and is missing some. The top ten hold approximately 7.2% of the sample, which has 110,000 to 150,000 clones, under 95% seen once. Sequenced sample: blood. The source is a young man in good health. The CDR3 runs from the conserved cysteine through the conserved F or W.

CDR3 protein: CASSLGAMMNQPQHF; J gene: TRBJ1-5; V gene: TRBV7-2
CDR3 protein: CASSLSGRRTDTQYF; J gene: TRBJ2-3; V gene: TRBV28
CDR3 protein: CASSFFGTGVDSPLHF; J gene: TRBJ1-6; V gene: TRBV28
CDR3 protein: CASSLRVNYGYTF; J gene: TRBJ1-2; V gene: TRBV28
CDR3 protein: CASSLVAGQGQETQYF; J gene: TRBJ2-5; V gene: TRBV7-9
CDR3 protein: CASSSRTGGDPYEQYF; J gene: TRBJ2-7; V gene: TRBV7-8
CDR3 protein: CASSSRQSTDTQYF; J gene: TRBJ2-3; V gene: TRBV7-2
CDR3 protein: CASSDSTGTWEQFF; J gene: TRBJ2-1; V gene: TRBV10-2
CDR3 protein: CAWSVRWDRGTYTF; J gene: TRBJ1-2; V gene: TRBV30
CDR3 protein: CASSVGVDLNTEAFF; J gene: TRBJ1-1; V gene: TRBV9
CDR3 protein: CASSGAHGGEQYF; J gene: TRBJ2-7; V gene: TRBV18
CDR3 protein: CASSFGITAFF; J gene: TRBJ1-1; V gene: TRBV5-1
CDR3 protein: CASSPFLVDRGSLEETQYF; J gene: TRBJ2-5; V gene: TRBV5-6
CDR3 protein: CASSLTPVSGDTIYF; J gene: TRBJ1-3; V gene: TRBV7-6
CDR3 protein: CASSQATSGGAYNEQFF; J gene: TRBJ2-1; V gene: TRBV4-1
CDR3 protein: CASCPQGLSGNTIYF; J gene: TRBJ1-3; V gene: TRBV6-5
CDR3 protein: CASSVSGDNQPQHF; J gene: TRBJ1-5; V gene: TRBV9
CDR3 protein: CASSSGKIQQYF; J gene: TRBJ2-7; V gene: TRBV11-2
CDR3 protein: CAISESRGLDNSPLHF; J gene: TRBJ1-6; V gene: TRBV10-3
CDR3 protein: CASSQDRLAGYYEQYF; J gene: TRBJ2-7; V gene: TRBV3-1/TRBV3-2
CDR3 protein: CASSHGTGALRGNTEAFF; J gene: TRBJ1-1; V gene: TRBV4-1
CDR3 protein: CASSLMESANTGELFF; J gene: TRBJ2-2; V gene: TRBV5-4
CDR3 protein: CSASRGGETQYF; J gene: TRBJ2-5; V gene: TRBV29-1
CDR3 protein: CASSRQLGGTDTQYF; J gene: TRBJ2-3; V gene: TRBV5-4
CDR3 protein: CASSPMGLAASTDTQYF; J gene: TRBJ2-3; V gene: TRBV18
CDR3 protein: CASSLDGAVVNTEAFF; J gene: TRBJ1-1; V gene: TRBV7-2
CDR3 protein: CASSQDTIRDRDDGNTIYF; J gene: TRBJ1-3; V gene: TRBV4-3
CDR3 protein: CASSKGGNSNQPQHF; J gene: TRBJ1-5; V gene: TRBV21-1
CDR3 protein: CASSLEGDYGYTF; J gene: TRBJ1-2; V gene: TRBV6-5
CDR3 protein: CASSEYSNQPQHF; J gene: TRBJ1-5; V gene: TRBV18
CDR3 protein: CATKPTGQSYEQYF; J gene: TRBJ2-7; V gene: TRBV28
CDR3 protein: CASSHVAGGPNEQYF; J gene: TRBJ2-7; V gene: TRBV4-1
CDR3 protein: CASSLEGTGLFF; J gene: TRBJ1-4; V gene: TRBV7-9